The 12 T cell receptor beta chains reported below all come from one sample, sequenced in a study of blood T cell repertoires in COVID-19. TCRdb's table, derived via immunoSEQ multiplex PCR, lists solely in-frame clones and lacks some. In the table there are some 180,000 clones, approximately 90% of which are singletons. The sample was peripheral blood. All receptors come from a man aged 35 to 55 with active or convalescent COVID-19.

This chain links TRBV4-2 with TRBJ2-3; 14 bases are shared with TRBD2. Germline trimming cut 4 bases from V and 4 bases from J; bases unmatched to any gene: 4. This CDR3 is 16 amino acids long. In germline, CDR1 is LGHNA, CDR2 YNFKEQ. The CDR3 DNA is TGTGCCAGCAGCCTCGGACTAGCGGGGGGCGCAGATACGCAGTATTTT. Translating gives CASSLGLAGGADTQYF.

The gene calls are TRBV7-2 and TRBJ1-6, with TRBD1 matching over 7 bases. Germline trimming cut 2 bases from V and 8 bases from J; bases unmatched to any gene: 12. The CDR3 covers 17 residues. Germline V gene sequence: CDR1 SGHTA, CDR2 FQGNSA. This CDR3 is CASSLRTVGGLDSPLHF. The CDR3 nucleotides are TGTGCCAGCAGCTTAAGGACGGTAGGGGGCTTGGATTCACCCCTCCACTTT.

V gene TRBV24-1 combines with J gene TRBJ2-6, with a tentative D call TRBD1 (6 bases). Germline V gives CDR1 KGHDR, CDR2 SFDVKD. The CDR3 is made up of 21 amino acids. Between the trimmed V and J ends, which lost 1 base and 0 bases, there was a span of 21 bases. The CDR3 sequence: CATSDFSGTYARSSGANVLTF. CDR3 sequence (DNA): TGTGCCACCAGTGATTTTTCCGGGACATACGCCCGTAGCTCTGGGGCCAACGTCCTGACTTTC.

The chain couples TRBV6-1 to TRBJ1-6, with 8 nucleotides matching TRBD1. The CDR3 is 14 residues long. J gave up 9 bases and V 1 base, and 2 bases lay outside the gene matches. Per germline, CDR1 MNHNS and CDR2 SASEGT. CDR3 DNA sequence: TGTGCCAGCAGTGAAGGGACAGGGAGTTCACCCCTCCACTTT. The encoded protein is CASSEGTGSSPLHF.

V usage is TRBV18 and J usage is TRBJ1-6; TRBD1 matches 10 bases. The CDR3 loop spans 16 amino acids. The germline CDR1 and CDR2 sequences are KGHSH and LQKENI. Trimming cost V 4 bases and J 7 bases; bases outside gene matches: 7. CDR3 protein: CASSQQRQGANSPLHF. CDR3 sequence (DNA): TGTGCCAGCTCACAGCAAAGACAGGGGGCCAATTCACCCCTCCACTTT.

The chain carries TRBV20-1 and TRBJ2-7; 12 bases fit TRBD1. The V gene end was trimmed by 3 bases and the J gene end by 6 bases; junction bases not matched to a gene: 6. The CDR3 runs 14 residues. CDR1 and CDR2 (germline): DFQATT, SNEGSKA (reference sequence). DNA for the CDR3: TGCAGTGCTAGTGAGGGACAGGGGGCGTTCGAGCAGTACTTC. Protein sequence: CSASEGQGAFEQYF.

The chain has TRBV7-9 and TRBJ2-7; D is possibly TRBD1 (5 bases). Trimming removed 5 bases from V and 1 base from J, with 15 bases in between. The CDR3 contains 15 residues. In germline, CDR1 is SEHNR, CDR2 FQNEAQ (reference sequence). The chain's CDR3 is CASSQLPTESYEQYF. CDR3 nucleotide sequence: TGTGCCAGCAGCCAACTCCCGACAGAATCCTACGAGCAGTACTTC.

This rearrangement joins TRBV29-1 to TRBJ2-1, with 9 bases aligning to TRBD1. The germline V gene encodes CDR1 SQVTM and CDR2 ANQGSEA. After removal of 7 bases from V and 6 bases from J, the junction contained 4 bases not matched to a gene. This CDR3 has 12 amino acids. CDR3 in amino acids: CSADRGFNEQFF. DNA of the CDR3: TGCAGCGCGGACAGGGGCTTCAATGAGCAGTTCTTC.

This sequence joins TRBV27 and TRBJ2-2; 8 nucleotides line up with TRBD1. Germline-derived CDR1 and CDR2 are MNHEY and SMNVEV (reference sequence). The V gene end was trimmed by 7 bases and the J gene end by 6 bases; junction bases not matched to a gene: 10. This CDR3 has 15 residues. Written as DNA, the CDR3 is TGTGCCAGCACCAGCCTGGGACAGGTTCCCGGGGAGCTGTTTTTT. This encodes CASTSLGQVPGELFF.

The rearrangement uses TRBV7-2 and TRBJ1-1; 7 positions match TRBD1. The length of the CDR3 is 13 residues. Trimming removed 1 base from V and 7 bases from J; junction bases left unmatched: 3. CDR1 and CDR2 (germline): SGHTA, FQGNSA. CDR3 bases: TGTGCCAGCAGCTTAGGCCGACAGGGTGAAGCTTTCTTT. Encoded protein: CASSLGRQGEAFF.

V gene TRBV10-2 combines with J gene TRBJ1-2; D gene uncertain. V shed 2 bases and J shed 8 bases, with 12 bases lying between them. The CDR3 has 13 residues. Germline V CDR1 and CDR2: WSHSY, SAAADI. CDR3 nucleotides: TGCGCCAGCAGTGAGGGTCGGGGAGGGGGCTACACCTTC. It specifies CASSEGRGGGYTF.

In its sample, this clone was seen once. The chain uses TRBV25-1 and TRBJ2-7; 10 bases map to TRBD1. The CDR3 loop spans 18 amino acids. Germline CDR1 is MGHDK and CDR2 is SYGVNS. J lost 0 bases, V lost 6 bases, and 14 bases had no gene match. This CDR3 reads CASRGTGESGISSYEQYF. Written as DNA, the CDR3 is TGTGCCAGCAGGGGGACAGGGGAGAGCGGGATTAGCTCCTACGAGCAGTACTTC.